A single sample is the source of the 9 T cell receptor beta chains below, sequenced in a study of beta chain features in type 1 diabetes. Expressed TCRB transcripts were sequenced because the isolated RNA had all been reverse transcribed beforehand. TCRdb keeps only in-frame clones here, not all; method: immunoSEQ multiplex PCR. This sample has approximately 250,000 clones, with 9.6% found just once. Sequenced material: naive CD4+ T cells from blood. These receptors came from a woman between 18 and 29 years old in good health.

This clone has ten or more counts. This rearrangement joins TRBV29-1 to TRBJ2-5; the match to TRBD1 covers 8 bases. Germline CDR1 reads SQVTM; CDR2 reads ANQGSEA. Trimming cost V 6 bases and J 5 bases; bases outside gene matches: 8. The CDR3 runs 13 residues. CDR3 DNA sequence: TGCAGCGTGGGGGACAGGCGGCTGGAGACCCAGTACTTC. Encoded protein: CSVGDRRLETQYF.

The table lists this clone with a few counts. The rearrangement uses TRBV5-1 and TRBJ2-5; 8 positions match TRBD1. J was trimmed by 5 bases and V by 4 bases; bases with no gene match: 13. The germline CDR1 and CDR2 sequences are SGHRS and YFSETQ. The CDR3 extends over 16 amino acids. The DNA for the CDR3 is TGCGCCAGCAGCCTGGACAGGGCACAATGGTCGGAGACCCAGTACTTC. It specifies CASSLDRAQWSETQYF.

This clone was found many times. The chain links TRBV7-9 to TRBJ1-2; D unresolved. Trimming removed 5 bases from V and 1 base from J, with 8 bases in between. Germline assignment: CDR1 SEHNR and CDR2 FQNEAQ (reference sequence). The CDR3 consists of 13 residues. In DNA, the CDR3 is TGTGCCAGCAGCCCCCGCAGTAACTATGGCTACACCTTC. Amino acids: CASSPRSNYGYTF.

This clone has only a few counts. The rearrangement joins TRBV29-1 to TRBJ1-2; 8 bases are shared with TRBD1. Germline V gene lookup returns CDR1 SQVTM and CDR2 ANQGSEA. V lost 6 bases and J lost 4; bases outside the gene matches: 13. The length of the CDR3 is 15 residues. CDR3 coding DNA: TGCAGCGTCGCTGGGGGGGCAGGGGGCGTCTATGGCTACACCTTC. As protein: CSVAGGAGGVYGYTF.

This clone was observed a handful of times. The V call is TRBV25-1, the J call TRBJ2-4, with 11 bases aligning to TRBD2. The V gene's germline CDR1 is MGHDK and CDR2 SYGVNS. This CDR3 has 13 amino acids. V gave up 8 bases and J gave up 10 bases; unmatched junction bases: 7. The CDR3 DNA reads TGTGCCAGCGGCAATAGCGGGGGGGGGATTCAGTACTTC. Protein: CASGNSGGGIQYF.

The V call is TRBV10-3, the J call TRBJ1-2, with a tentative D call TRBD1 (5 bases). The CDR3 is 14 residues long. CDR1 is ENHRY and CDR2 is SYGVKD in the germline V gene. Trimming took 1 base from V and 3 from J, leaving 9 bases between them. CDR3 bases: TGTGCCATCAGTGAGTACAGGTCCGACTATGGCTACACCTTC. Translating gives CAISEYRSDYGYTF.

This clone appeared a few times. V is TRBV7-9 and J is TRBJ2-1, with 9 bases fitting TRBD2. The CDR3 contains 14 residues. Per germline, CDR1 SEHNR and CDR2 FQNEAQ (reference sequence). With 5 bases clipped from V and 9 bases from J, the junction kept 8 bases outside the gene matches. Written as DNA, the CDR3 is TGTGCCAGCAGCCTTAGCGGGAGCCGGACTGAGCAGTTCTTC. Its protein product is CASSLSGSRTEQFF.

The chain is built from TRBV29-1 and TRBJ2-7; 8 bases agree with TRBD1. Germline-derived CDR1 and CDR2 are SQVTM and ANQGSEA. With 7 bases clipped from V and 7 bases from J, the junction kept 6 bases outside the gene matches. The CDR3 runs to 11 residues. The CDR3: CSGRTGNEQYF. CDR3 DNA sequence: TGCAGCGGCCGGACAGGGAATGAGCAGTACTTC.

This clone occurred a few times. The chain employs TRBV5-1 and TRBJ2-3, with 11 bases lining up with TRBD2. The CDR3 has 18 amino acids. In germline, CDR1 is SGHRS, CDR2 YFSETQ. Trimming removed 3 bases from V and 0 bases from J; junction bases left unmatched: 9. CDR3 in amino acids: CASSSTQGLAASTDTQYF. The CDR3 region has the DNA TGCGCCAGCAGCTCAACTCAGGGACTAGCGGCTAGCACAGATACGCAGTATTTT.